The 5 T cell receptor beta chains below were found in one sample sequenced in a study of cytomegalovirus exposure and HLA in healthy donors. The PCR ran on 60 Vbeta and 13 Jbeta primers. Sequenced by immunoSEQ multiplex PCR; TCRdb stores in-frame clones only, minus some. The repertoire consists of about 170,000 clones, with 62% occurring once and the leading ten covering 2.5% to 3%. Sequencing used PBMCs. The receptors derive from a middle-aged man in good health and CMV-seronegative.

This clone has just a few counts. The rearrangement links TRBV28 to TRBJ2-7; 11 bases are a match to TRBD2. The CDR3 runs 15 residues. V trimming: 5 bases; J trimming: 5 bases; junction bases outside the gene matches: 8. Looked up from germline, CDR1 is MDHEN and CDR2 is SYDVKM. Written as DNA, the CDR3 is TGTGCCAGCAGTCCCCCTAGCGGGGGGCCCGACGAGCAGTACTTC. It encodes CASSPPSGGPDEQYF.

This chain joins TRBV7-2 and TRBJ1-1; TRBD1 is a possible D gene (6 bases). Germline-derived CDR1 and CDR2 are SGHTA and FQGNSA. The CDR3 consists of 14 residues. The V end was cut by 6 bases, the J end by 8 bases, with 19 bases between. The CDR3 here is CASRTKTGQSEAFF. The CDR3 nucleotides are TGTGCCAGCAGAACTAAGACCGGACAGTCCGAAGCTTTCTTT.

This clone was seen a few times. The rearrangement joins TRBV7-8 to TRBJ2-7; D is perhaps TRBD1 (5 bases). This CDR3 region has 15 residues. Germline lookup yields CDR1 SGHVS and CDR2 FQNEAQ. The V gene lost 0 bases and the J gene lost 0 bases, with 9 bases spanning the gap. CDR3 loop: CASSLAGPSSYEQYF. DNA for the CDR3: TGTGCCAGCAGCTTAGCGGGGCCTAGCTCCTACGAGCAGTACTTC.

This clone showed up just a few times. The gene calls are TRBV6-1 and TRBJ2-1; 9 nucleotides align to TRBD1. Germline loops: CDR1 MNHNS, CDR2 SASEGT. CDR3 length: 15 residues. The V segment lost 5 bases and the J segment 4 bases; nucleotides outside the gene matches: 6. This chain's CDR3 is CASSSGTGLYNEQFF. The DNA for the CDR3 is TGTGCCAGCAGTTCCGGGACAGGGTTGTACAATGAGCAGTTCTTC.

The genes are TRBV28 and TRBJ2-1; 12 nucleotides match TRBD1. The CDR3 length is 16 residues. The ends lost 4 bases at V and 6 bases at J; junction bases unmatched: 7. Germline V lookup: CDR1 MDHEN, CDR2 SYDVKM. CDR3 residues: CASSYEGTGGLNEQFF. The CDR3, as DNA: TGTGCCAGCAGTTACGAGGGGACAGGGGGCCTCAATGAGCAGTTCTTC. Supplemented by reference TRBV28 and TRBJ2-1, the full variable domain reads DVKVTQSSRYLVKRTGEKVFLECVQDMDHENMFWYRQDPGLGLRLIYFSYDVKMKEKGDIPEGYSVSREKKERFSLILESASTNQTSMYLCASSYEGTGGLNEQFFGPGTRLTVL.